A single sample is the source of the 3 T cell receptor beta chains below, sequenced in a study of blood T cell repertoires in COVID-19. Profiling relied on immunoSEQ multiplex PCR, and the TCRdb table lists in-frame clones only, not all of them. The sample carries approximately 20,000 clones, 91% recorded once. Material for sequencing was peripheral blood. Receptors were obtained from a human donor in a cohort sampled during active COVID-19.

The chain carries TRBV18 and TRBJ2-1; the D gene is possibly TRBD1 (5 bases). Per germline, CDR1 KGHSH and CDR2 LQKENI. V was clipped by 3 bases and J by 10 bases, with 10 bases between them. The CDR3 has 12 amino acids. The DNA of the CDR3 is TGTGCCAGCTCACCCCAGCAGGGAGAGCAGTTCTTC. Protein product: CASSPQQGEQFF. Filled out from reference TRBV18 and TRBJ2-1, the complete variable domain reads NAGVMQNPRHLVRRRGQEARLRCSPMKGHSHVYWYRQLPEEGLKFMVYLQKENIIDESGMPKERFSAEFPKEGPSILRIQQVVRGDSAAYFCASSPQQGEQFFGPGTRLTVL.

The genes are TRBV2 and TRBJ1-2; 8 bases fit TRBD1. This CDR3 has 16 amino acids. V trimming: 4 bases; J trimming: 4 bases; junction bases outside the gene matches: 11. In germline, CDR1 is SNHLY, CDR2 FYNNEI. The DNA of the CDR3 is TGTGCCAGCAGTGTTAAAAACACAGGGGGAATCTATGGCTACACCTTC. Translation: CASSVKNTGGIYGYTF.

The rearrangement links TRBV5-1 to TRBJ2-1, with 7 bases that match TRBD1. The V gene's germline CDR1 is SGHRS and CDR2 YFSETQ. CDR3 length equals 15 residues. J gave up 0 bases and V 4 bases, and 4 bases lay outside the gene matches. The DNA for the CDR3 is TGCGCCAGCAGCCACGGACAGGTCTCCTACAATGAGCAGTTCTTC. It specifies CASSHGQVSYNEQFF.